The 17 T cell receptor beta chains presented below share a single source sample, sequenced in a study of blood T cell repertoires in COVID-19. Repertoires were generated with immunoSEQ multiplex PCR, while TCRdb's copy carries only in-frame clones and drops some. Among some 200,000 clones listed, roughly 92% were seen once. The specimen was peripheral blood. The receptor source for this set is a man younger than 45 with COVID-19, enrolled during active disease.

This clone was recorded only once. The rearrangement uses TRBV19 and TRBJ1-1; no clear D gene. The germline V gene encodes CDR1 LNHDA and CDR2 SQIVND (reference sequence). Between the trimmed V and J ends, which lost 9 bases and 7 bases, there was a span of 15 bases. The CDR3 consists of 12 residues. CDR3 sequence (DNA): TGTGCCAGAGACGGGTTGTGGTTTGAAGCTTTCTTT. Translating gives CARDGLWFEAFF.

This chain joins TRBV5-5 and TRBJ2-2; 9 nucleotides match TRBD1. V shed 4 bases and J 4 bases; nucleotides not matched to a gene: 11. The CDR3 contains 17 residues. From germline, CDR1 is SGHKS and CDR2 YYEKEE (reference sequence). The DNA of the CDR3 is TGTGCCAGCAGCCCCCGGAACCACAGGGGGCTCACCGGGGAGCTGTTTTTT. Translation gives CASSPRNHRGLTGELFF.

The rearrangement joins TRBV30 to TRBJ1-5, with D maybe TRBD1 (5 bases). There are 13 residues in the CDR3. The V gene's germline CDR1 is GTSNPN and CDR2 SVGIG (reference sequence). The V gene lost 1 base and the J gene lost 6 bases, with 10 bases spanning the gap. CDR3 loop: CAWSEGNPQPQHF. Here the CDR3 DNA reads TGTGCCTGGAGTGAGGGGAACCCTCAGCCCCAGCATTTT.

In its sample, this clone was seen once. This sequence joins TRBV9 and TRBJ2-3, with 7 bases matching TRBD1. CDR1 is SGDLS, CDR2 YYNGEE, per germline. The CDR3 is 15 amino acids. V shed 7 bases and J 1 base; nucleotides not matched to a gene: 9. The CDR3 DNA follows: TGTGCCAGCGGATCAAAGGGGACAGGCACAGATACGCAGTATTTT. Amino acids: CASGSKGTGTDTQYF.

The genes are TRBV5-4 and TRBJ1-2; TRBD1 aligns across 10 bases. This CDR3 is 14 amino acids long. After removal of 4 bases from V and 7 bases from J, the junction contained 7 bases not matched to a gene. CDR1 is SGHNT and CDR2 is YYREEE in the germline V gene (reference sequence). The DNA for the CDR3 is TGTGCCAGCAGCGGGGGGACAGGGGCGGGTGGCTACACCTTC. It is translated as CASSGGTGAGGYTF.

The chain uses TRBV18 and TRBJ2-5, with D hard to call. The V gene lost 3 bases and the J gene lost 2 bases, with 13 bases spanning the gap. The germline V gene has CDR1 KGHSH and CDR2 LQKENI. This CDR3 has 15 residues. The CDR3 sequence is CASSPVLQTQETQYF. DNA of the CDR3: TGTGCCAGCTCACCGGTTCTCCAGACACAAGAGACCCAGTACTTC.

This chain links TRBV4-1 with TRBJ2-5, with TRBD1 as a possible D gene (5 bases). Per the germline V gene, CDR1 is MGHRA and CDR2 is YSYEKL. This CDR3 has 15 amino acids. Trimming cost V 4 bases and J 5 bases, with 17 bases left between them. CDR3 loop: CASSRSSQGLETQYF. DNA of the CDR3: TGCGCCAGCAGCCGGTCCAGCCAGGGTCTTGAGACCCAGTACTTC.

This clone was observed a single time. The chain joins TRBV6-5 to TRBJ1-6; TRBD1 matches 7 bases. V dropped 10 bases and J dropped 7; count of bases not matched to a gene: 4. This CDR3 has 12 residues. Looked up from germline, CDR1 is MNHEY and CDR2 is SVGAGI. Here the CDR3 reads CATGQTNSPLHF. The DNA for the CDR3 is TGTGCCACGGGACAGACGAATTCACCCCTCCACTTT.

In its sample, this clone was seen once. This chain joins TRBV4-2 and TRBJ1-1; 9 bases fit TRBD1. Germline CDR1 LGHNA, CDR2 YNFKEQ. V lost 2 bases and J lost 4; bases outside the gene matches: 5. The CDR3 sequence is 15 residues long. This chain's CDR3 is CASSQPGQGPTEAFF. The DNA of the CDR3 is TGTGCCAGCAGCCAACCGGGACAGGGCCCCACTGAAGCTTTCTTT.

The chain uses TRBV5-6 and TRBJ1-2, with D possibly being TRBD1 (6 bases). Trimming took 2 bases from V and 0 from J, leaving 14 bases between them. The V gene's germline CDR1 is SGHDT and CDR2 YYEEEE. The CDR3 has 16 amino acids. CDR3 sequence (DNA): TGTGCCAGCAGCTTAGGGGCCACAGGGTCTAACTATGGCTACACCTTC. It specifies CASSLGATGSNYGYTF.

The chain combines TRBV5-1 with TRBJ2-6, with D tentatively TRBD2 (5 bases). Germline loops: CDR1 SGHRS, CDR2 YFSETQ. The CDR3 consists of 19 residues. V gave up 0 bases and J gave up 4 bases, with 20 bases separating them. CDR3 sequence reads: CASSLVPAALGRGANVLTF. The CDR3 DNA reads TGCGCCAGCAGCTTGGTTCCAGCGGCGCTTGGTAGAGGGGCCAACGTCCTGACTTTC.

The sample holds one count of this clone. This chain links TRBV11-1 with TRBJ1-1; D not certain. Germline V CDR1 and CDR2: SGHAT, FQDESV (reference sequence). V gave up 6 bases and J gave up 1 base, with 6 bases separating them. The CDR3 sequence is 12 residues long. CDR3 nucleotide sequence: TGTGCCAGCAGGTCCGGGAACACTGAAGCTTTCTTT. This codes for CASRSGNTEAFF.

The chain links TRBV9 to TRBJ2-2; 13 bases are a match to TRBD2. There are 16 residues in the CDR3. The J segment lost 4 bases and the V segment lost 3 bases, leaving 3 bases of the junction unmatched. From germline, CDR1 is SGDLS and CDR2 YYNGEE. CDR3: CASSATSGGVTGELFF. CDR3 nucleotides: TGTGCCAGCAGCGCCACTAGCGGGGGGGTCACCGGGGAGCTGTTTTTT. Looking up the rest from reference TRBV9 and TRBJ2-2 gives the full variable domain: DSGVTQTPKHLITATGQRVTLRCSPRSGDLSVYWYQQSLDQGLQFLIQYYNGEERAKGNILERFSAQQFPDLHSELNLSSLELGDSALYFCASSATSGGVTGELFFGEGSRLTVL.

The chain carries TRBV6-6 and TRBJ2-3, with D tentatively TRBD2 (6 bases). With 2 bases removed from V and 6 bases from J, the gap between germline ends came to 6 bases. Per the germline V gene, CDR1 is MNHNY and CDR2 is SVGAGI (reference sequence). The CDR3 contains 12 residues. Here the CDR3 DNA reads TGTGCCAGCAGTTACCGGGGGGATACGCAGTATTTT. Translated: CASSYRGDTQYF.

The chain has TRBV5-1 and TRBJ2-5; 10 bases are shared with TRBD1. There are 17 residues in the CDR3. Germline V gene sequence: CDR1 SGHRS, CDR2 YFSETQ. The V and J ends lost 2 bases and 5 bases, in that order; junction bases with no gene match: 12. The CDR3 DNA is TGCGCCAGCAGCTTCGGGGACAGGGGCGGCATAAGGGAGACCCAGTACTTC. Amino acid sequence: CASSFGDRGGIRETQYF. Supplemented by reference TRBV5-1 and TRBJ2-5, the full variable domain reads KAGVTQTPRYLIKTRGQQVTLSCSPISGHRSVSWYQQTPGQGLQFLFEYFSETQRNKGNFPGRFSGRQFSNSRSEMNVSTLELGDSALYLCASSFGDRGGIRETQYFGPGTRLLVL.

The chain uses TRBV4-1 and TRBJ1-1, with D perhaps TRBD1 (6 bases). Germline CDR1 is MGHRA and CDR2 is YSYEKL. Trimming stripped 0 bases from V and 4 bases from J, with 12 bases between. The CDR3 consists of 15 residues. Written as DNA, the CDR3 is TGCGCCAGCAGCCAAGATCAGCAGGGGTTCACTGAAGCTTTCTTT. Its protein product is CASSQDQQGFTEAFF.

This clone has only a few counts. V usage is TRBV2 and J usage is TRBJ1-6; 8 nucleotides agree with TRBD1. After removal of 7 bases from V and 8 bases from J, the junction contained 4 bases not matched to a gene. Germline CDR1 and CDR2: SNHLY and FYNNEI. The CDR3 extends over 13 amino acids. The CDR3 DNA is TGTGCCAGCAACGAGGACAGGGATTCACCCCTCCACTTT. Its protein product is CASNEDRDSPLHF.